The present T cell receptor (beta chain) was sequenced within a study of CD8+CD57+ T cells in acquired aplastic anemia. CDR3 length equals 15 residues. CDR1 is SNHLY, CDR2 FYNNEI, per germline. Trimming shortened V by 7 bases and J by 8 bases, and 21 bases separated the two germline ends. Template material for TCR beta VDJ and CDR3 profiling consisted of genomic DNA. TCRdb re-called the reads with MiXCR, one entry per CDR3 protein. In the table there are 150,000 to 200,000 distinct CDR3 sequences, about 50% of which are singletons. Patients picked for sequencing had shown CD8+CD57+ cell expansion detected by flow cytometry.

The receptor was derived from a human donor with aplastic anemia. The source material was sorted CD4+, CD8+, or CD8+CD57+ T cells (not recorded which) from PBMCs. The chain employs TRBV2 and TRBJ2-1, with D possibly being TRBD2 (6 bases). DNA for the CDR3: TGTGCCAGCACCTTCGGGGCGGGGTTTAGAGATGAGCAGTTCTTC. Its translation: CASTFGAGFRDEQFF. Combining the CDR3 with reference TRBV2 and TRBJ2-1 gives the whole variable domain EPEVTQTPSHQVTQMGQEVILRCVPISNHLYFYWYRQILGQKVEFLVSFYNNEISEKSEIFDDQFSVERPDGSNFTLKIRSTKLEDSAMYFCASTFGAGFRDEQFFGPGTRLTVL.